Listed here are 22 T cell receptor beta chains from one sample, sequenced in a study of T cell repertoires in cytomegalovirus infection. TCRdb used MiXCR to reprocess the reads, holding one entry per CDR3 protein. This table holds about a million distinct CDR3 sequences, more than 25% found once. The antigens for these receptors are not known. Sequences were derived from cultured CD8+ T cells from PBMCs, sampled from culture after CMV antigen stimulation. These receptors were obtained from a human donor in good health (CMV status not recorded). Some clones in this sample may be carry-over from other donors' samples.

J is TRBJ2-1 and V is TRBV10-1; D is possibly TRBD1 or TRBD2 (5 bases each). The length of the CDR3 is 16 residues. CDR1 WNHNN and CDR2 SYGVQD come from the germline V gene (reference sequence). V was clipped by 0 bases and J by 4 bases, with 13 bases between them. CDR3 protein: CASSESVGVGYNEQFF. DNA of the CDR3: TGCGCCAGCAGTGAGTCCGTGGGGGTAGGTTACAATGAGCAGTTCTTC.

This clonotype was detected many times. This chain uses TRBV12-3 or TRBV12-4 with TRBJ1-2, with TRBD1 identical over 7 bases. This CDR3 comprises 13 residues. Losses at the gene ends were 6 bases for V and 2 bases for J; bases not matched to a gene: 3. The CDR3 sequence is CASSAGQNYGYTF. As DNA, the CDR3 is TGTGCCAGCAGCGCGGGACAGAACTATGGCTACACCTTC.

This clonotype was seen a few times. The CDR3 protein is CASSLRNINYEQYV. DNA of the CDR3: TGTGCCAGCAGCTTGCGGAACATAAACTACGAGCAGTACGTC. The rearrangement uses TRBV5-6 and TRBJ2-7; D not resolved. V was pared by 1 base and J by 3 bases, with 11 bases between. Germline CDR1 reads SGHDT; CDR2 reads YYEEEE. The CDR3 consists of 14 residues.

V gene TRBV9 combines with J gene TRBJ2-7, with D possibly being TRBD1 or TRBD2 (5 bases each). The ends were cut back, 7 bases at V and 7 bases at J, with 12 bases in the middle. Germline V CDR1 and CDR2: SGDLS, YYNGEE. CDR3 length equals 11 residues. The DNA for the CDR3 is TGTGCCAGCGGGGGAAGGAGGGAGCAGTACTTC. This gives the protein CASGGRREQYF.

This clonotype showed up many times. The V gene is TRBV12-3 or TRBV12-4, the J gene TRBJ2-2, with D uncertain. The CDR3 contains 15 residues. Trimming pared 5 bases from V and 1 base from J, leaving 11 bases between. In DNA form, the CDR3 reads TGTGCCAGCAGTCCCACTCCTCTGAACACCGGGGAGCTGTTTTTT. Its translation: CASSPTPLNTGELFF.

The chain joins TRBV6-2 or TRBV6-3 to TRBJ2-7, with a tentative D call TRBD2 (5 bases). Germline values: CDR1 MNHEY, CDR2 SVGEGT. V lost 8 bases and J 5 bases, leaving 13 bases between the germline ends. This CDR3 contains 12 residues. CDR3 sequence (DNA): TGTGCCAGCGTAGCGTGGCCGGACGAGCAGTACGTC. It codes for CASVAWPDEQYV.

This clonotype was recorded once. The gene calls are TRBV14 and TRBJ1-1; D is ambiguous. This CDR3 comprises 15 residues. Germline V gene sequence: CDR1 SGHDN, CDR2 FVKESK. V was cut by 3 bases and J by 4 bases, with 15 bases left in between. As DNA, the CDR3 is TGTGCCAGCAGCCAGGGCAGGAAGCCACCCACTGAAGCTTTCTTT. Protein: CASSQGRKPPTEAFF.

The V and J genes are TRBV5-1 and TRBJ2-5; D gene unclear. CDR1 is SGHRS and CDR2 is YFSETQ in the germline V gene. V was pared by 3 bases and J by 5 bases, with 17 bases between. The CDR3 covers 15 residues. The CDR3 loop is CASSYPEETGETQYF. In DNA form, the CDR3 reads TGCGCCAGCAGCTACCCAGAAGAGACCGGGGAGACCCAGTACTTC.

There are many counts of this clonotype. The chain has TRBV7-3 and TRBJ2-2; TRBD2 might be the D (6 bases). Germline V gene data show CDR1 as SGHTA and CDR2 as FQGTGA. The CDR3 covers 19 residues. V dropped 4 bases and J dropped 6 bases, with 27 bases sitting between them. The CDR3 bases are TGTGCCAGCAGCTCCCGGGGAGTAAGGGAGGAAGAGATTCCCGGGGAGCTGTTTTTT. Amino acid sequence: CASSSRGVREEEIPGELFF. Full variable domain (rest looked up from reference TRBV7-3 and TRBJ2-2): GAGVSQTPSNKVTEKGKYVELRCDPISGHTALYWYRQSLGQGPEFLIYFQGTGAADDSGLPNDRFFAVRPEGSVSTLKIQRTERGDSAVYLCASSSRGVREEEIPGELFFGEGSRLTVL.

This clonotype was counted only a few times. The rearrangement uses TRBV7-9 and TRBJ2-7, with D maybe TRBD2 (6 bases). Germline V gene sequence: CDR1 SEHNR, CDR2 FQNEAQ (reference sequence). V lost 5 bases to trimming and J lost 3 bases, with 20 bases between them. The CDR3 runs to 16 residues. CDR3 region: CASSPSEGSDLYEQYV. The CDR3 coding sequence is TGTGCCAGCAGCCCCTCGGAGGGCTCAGACCTCTACGAGCAGTACGTC.

This clonotype was seen only a few times. This chain joins TRBV6-5 and TRBJ1-1; D call uncertain. This CDR3 comprises 13 residues. V was cut by 6 bases and J by 4 bases, with 12 bases left in between. Germline-derived CDR1 and CDR2 are MNHEY and SVGAGI. CDR3 in DNA: TGTGCCAGCAGCAAGTATGCAAGCACTGAAGCTTTCTTT. This gives the protein CASSKYASTEAFF.

The sample holds many counts of this clonotype. The chain uses TRBV7-2 and TRBJ2-7; 8 nucleotides agree with TRBD2. Germline V gives CDR1 SGHTA, CDR2 FQGNSA. The CDR3 spans 16 residues. V gave up 1 base and J gave up 2 bases; unmatched junction bases: 7. The CDR3 DNA sequence: TGTGCCAGCAGCTTAGTGGGCGGGGGGCGAACCTACGAGCAGTACTTC. As protein: CASSLVGGGRTYEQYF.

Remarks on this clonotype: Sequence at one end of the junction differs from germline and may be a read error. The chain uses TRBV6-2 or TRBV6-3 and TRBJ2-3; D remains ambiguous. The CDR3 is 14 amino acids. CDR1 and CDR2 (germline): MNHEY, SVGEGT. CDR3 nucleotides: TGTGCCAGCAGCTATTGGACCCCCACAGATGCGCAGTATTTT. Translation gives CASSYWTPTDAQYF.

This chain links TRBV5-4 with TRBJ2-1, with 13 bases matching TRBD2. Germline V gene sequence: CDR1 SGHNT, CDR2 YYREEE (reference sequence). The CDR3 extends over 17 amino acids. With V trimmed by 4 bases and J by 0 bases, 4 bases remained unmatched. CDR3 nucleotides: TGTGCCAGCAGCGACGGGACTAGCGGGGACTCCTACAATGAGCAGTTCTTC. It yields the protein CASSDGTSGDSYNEQFF. The full variable domain, rest sourced from reference TRBV5-4 and TRBJ2-1, is ETGVTQSPTHLIKTRGQQVTLRCSSQSGHNTVSWYQQALGQGPQFIFQYYREEENGRGNFPPRFSGLQFPNYSSELNVNALELDDSALYLCASSDGTSGDSYNEQFFGPGTRLTVL.

This clonotype was seen a few times. In DNA form, the CDR3 reads TGTGCCAGCAGTGAAGCGCGACCCTATGGCTACACCTTC. Its protein product is CASSEARPYGYTF. This chain joins TRBV2 and TRBJ1-2; D gene unclear. The CDR3 runs 13 residues. Trimming left V 0 bases short and J 4 bases short, with 6 bases between. Germline V CDR1 and CDR2: SNHLY, FYNNEI.

The chain uses TRBV7-6 and TRBJ1-2, with D maybe TRBD1 (5 bases). Looked up from germline, CDR1 is SGHVS and CDR2 is FNYEAQ. The CDR3 runs 14 residues. With 3 bases removed from V and 7 bases from J, the gap between germline ends came to 15 bases. In DNA, the CDR3 is TGTGCCAGCAGCTTTGGTCGCCAGGGTGCTGGCTACACCTTC. Its translation: CASSFGRQGAGYTF.

This chain connects TRBV27 to TRBJ1-5; TRBD1 matches 7 bases. Germline assignment: CDR1 MNHEY and CDR2 SMNVEV (reference sequence). The CDR3 totals 16 residues. The ends lost 7 bases at V and 3 bases at J; junction bases unmatched: 12. The CDR3: CASTANPRGLNQPQHF. In nucleotides, the CDR3 is TGTGCCAGCACCGCTAATCCAAGGGGGCTCAATCAGCCCCAGCATTTT.

V usage is TRBV7-8 and J usage is TRBJ1-3; D not resolved. V was cut by 7 bases and J by 4 bases, with 8 bases left in between. CDR3 length: 12 residues. CDR1 is SGHVS and CDR2 is FQNEAQ in the germline V gene. The DNA for the CDR3 is TGTGCCAGCACCACCGCAGGAAACACCATATATTTT. Translating gives CASTTAGNTIYF.

The gene calls are TRBV6-1 and TRBJ2-1; tentatively, D is TRBD1 (5 bases). Germline CDR1 and CDR2: MNHNS and SASEGT. The CDR3 is 14 residues long. V was cut by 5 bases and J by 0 bases, with 8 bases left in between. The CDR3 DNA reads as TGTGCCAGCAGTTGGACACGCTCCTACAATGAGCAGTTCTTC. Protein product: CASSWTRSYNEQFF.

V usage is TRBV20-1 and J usage is TRBJ2-1; 12 nucleotides align to TRBD2. Germline V CDR1 and CDR2: DFQATT, SNEGSKA (reference sequence). The CDR3 has 15 residues. V lost 3 bases to trimming and J lost 9 bases; unmatched junction nucleotides: 9. CDR3 sequence: CSARAILAGGFEQFF. Here the CDR3 DNA reads TGCAGTGCTAGGGCGATACTAGCGGGGGGTTTTGAGCAGTTCTTC.

The V call is TRBV6-6, the J call TRBJ2-3, with D maybe TRBD2 (6 bases). Germline CDR1 MNHNY, CDR2 SVGAGI (reference sequence). The ends were cut back, 2 bases at V and 0 bases at J, with 12 bases in the middle. The CDR3 loop spans 16 amino acids. CDR3 DNA sequence: TGTGCCAGCAGTTACGGAGGGTACTCTAGCACAGATACGCAGTATTTT. This encodes CASSYGGYSSTDTQYF.

This chain links TRBV15 with TRBJ1-5, with D perhaps matching TRBD1 (5 bases). The CDR3 runs 18 residues. Looked up from germline, CDR1 is LNHNV and CDR2 is YYDKDF (reference sequence). V dropped 3 bases and J dropped 5 bases, with 23 bases sitting between them. CDR3 loop: CATSSLETTVLYHQPQHF. CDR3 nucleotides: TGTGCCACCAGCAGTCTGGAGACGACAGTCCTATACCATCAGCCCCAGCATTTT.